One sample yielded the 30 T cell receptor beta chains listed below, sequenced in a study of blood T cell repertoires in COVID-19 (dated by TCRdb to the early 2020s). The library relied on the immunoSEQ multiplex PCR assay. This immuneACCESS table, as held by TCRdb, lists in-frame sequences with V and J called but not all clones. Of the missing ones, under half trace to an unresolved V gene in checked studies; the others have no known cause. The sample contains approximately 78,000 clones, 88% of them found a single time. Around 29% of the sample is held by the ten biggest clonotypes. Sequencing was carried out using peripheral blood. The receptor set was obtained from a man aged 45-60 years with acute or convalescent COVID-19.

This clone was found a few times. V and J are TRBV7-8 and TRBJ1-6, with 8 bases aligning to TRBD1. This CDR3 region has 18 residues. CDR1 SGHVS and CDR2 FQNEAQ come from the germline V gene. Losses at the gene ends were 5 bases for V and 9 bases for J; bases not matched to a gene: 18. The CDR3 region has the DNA TGTGCCAGCAGCCCTAGCAAATTACCGGGACAGGAGGGTTCACCCCTCCACTTT. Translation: CASSPSKLPGQEGSPLHF.

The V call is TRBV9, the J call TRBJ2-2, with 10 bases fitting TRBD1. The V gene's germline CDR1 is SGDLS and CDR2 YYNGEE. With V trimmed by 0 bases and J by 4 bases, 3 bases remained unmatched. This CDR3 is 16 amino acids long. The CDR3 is CASSVVGTGVTGELFF. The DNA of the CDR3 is TGTGCCAGCAGCGTAGTTGGGACAGGGGTCACCGGGGAGCTGTTTTTT.

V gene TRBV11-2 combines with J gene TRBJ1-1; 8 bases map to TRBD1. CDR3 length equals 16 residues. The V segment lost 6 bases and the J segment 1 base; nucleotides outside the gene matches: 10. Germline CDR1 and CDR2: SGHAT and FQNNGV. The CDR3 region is CASRREQTGANTEAFF. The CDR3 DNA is TGTGCCAGCAGACGTGAACAGACAGGGGCGAACACTGAAGCTTTCTTT.

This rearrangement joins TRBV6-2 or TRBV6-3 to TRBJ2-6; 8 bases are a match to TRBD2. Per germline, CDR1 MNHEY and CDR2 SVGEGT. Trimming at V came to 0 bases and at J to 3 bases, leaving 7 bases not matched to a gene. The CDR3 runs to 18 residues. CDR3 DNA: TGTGCCAGCAGTTACTCCCGGGGGGGAACGTTTGGGGCCAACGTCCTGACTTTC. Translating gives CASSYSRGGTFGANVLTF.

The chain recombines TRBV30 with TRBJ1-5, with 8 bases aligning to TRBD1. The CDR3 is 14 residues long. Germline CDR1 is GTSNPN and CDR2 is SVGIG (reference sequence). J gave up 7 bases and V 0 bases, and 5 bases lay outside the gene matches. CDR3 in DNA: TGTGCCTGGAGTGTGGTGACAGGGGAACAGCCCCAGCATTTT. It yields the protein CAWSVVTGEQPQHF.

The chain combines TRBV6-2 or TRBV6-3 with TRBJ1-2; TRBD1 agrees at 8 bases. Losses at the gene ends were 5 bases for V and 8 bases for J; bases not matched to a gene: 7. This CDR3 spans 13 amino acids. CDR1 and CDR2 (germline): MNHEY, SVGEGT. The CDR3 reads CASSRQGQGGYTF. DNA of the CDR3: TGTGCCAGCAGTCGACAGGGGCAGGGAGGCTACACCTTC.

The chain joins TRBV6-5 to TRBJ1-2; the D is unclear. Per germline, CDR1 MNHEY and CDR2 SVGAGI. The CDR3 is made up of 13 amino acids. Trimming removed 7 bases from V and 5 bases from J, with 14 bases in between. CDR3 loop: CASTPGALYGYTF. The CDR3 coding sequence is TGTGCCAGCACCCCAGGTGCTCTTTATGGCTACACCTTC.

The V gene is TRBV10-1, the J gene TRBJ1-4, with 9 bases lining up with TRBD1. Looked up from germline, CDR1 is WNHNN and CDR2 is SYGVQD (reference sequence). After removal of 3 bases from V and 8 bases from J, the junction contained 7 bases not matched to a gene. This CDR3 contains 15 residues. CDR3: CASSDPGQGDEKLFF. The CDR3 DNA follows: TGCGCCAGCAGTGATCCGGGACAGGGAGACGAAAAACTGTTTTTT.

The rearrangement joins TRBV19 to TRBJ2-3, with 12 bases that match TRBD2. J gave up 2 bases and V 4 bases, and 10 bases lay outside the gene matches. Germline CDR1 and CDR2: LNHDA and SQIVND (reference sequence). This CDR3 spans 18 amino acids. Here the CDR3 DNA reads TGTGCCAGTAGTAACGGTGGGACTAGCGGGCCTACCACAGATACGCAGTATTTT. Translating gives CASSNGGTSGPTTDTQYF. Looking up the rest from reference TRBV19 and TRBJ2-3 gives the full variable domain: DGGITQSPKYLFRKEGQNVTLSCEQNLNHDAMYWYRQDPGQGLRLIYYSQIVNDFQKGDIAEGYSVSREKKESFPLTVTSAQKNPTAFYLCASSNGGTSGPTTDTQYFGPGTRLTVL.

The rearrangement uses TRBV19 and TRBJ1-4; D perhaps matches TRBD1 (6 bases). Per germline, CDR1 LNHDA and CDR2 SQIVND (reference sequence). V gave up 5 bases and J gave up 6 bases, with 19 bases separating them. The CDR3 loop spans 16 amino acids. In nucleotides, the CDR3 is TGTGCCAGTAGTCCTTCCCGACAGGATGGGTATGAAAAACTGTTTTTT. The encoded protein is CASSPSRQDGYEKLFF.

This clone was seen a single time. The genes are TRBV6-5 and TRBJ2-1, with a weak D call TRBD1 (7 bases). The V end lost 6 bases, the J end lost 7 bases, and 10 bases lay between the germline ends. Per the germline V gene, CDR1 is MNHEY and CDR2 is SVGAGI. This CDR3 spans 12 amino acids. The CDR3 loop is CASSPGGNEQFF. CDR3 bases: TGTGCCAGCAGCCCAGGGGGGAATGAGCAGTTCTTC.

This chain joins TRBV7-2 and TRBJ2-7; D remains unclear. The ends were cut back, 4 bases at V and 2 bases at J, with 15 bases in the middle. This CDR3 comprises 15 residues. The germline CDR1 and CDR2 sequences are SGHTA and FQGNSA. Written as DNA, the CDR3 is TGTGCCAGCAGCTCCATCGCAGGTGGTACCTACGAGCAGTACTTC. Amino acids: CASSSIAGGTYEQYF.

CDR3 sequence (DNA): TGTGCCAGCTCACGGTCCCGACAGGGCGACGAGCAGTACTTC. Amino acid sequence: CASSRSRQGDEQYF. The chain links TRBV18 to TRBJ2-7; 7 bases agree with TRBD1. The CDR3 extends over 14 amino acids. Looked up from germline, CDR1 is KGHSH and CDR2 is LQKENI. Trimming removed 4 bases from V and 5 bases from J; junction bases left unmatched: 8.

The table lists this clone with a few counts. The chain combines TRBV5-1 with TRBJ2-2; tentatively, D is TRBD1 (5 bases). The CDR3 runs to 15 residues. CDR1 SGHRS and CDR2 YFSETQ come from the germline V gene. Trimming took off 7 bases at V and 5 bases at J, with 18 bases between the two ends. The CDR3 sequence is CASCPPGLSTGELFF. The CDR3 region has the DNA TGCGCCAGCTGTCCCCCAGGGTTAAGTACCGGGGAGCTGTTTTTT. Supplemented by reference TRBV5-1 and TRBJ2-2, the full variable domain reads KAGVTQTPRYLIKTRGQQVTLSCSPISGHRSVSWYQQTPGQGLQFLFEYFSETQRNKGNFPGRFSGRQFSNSRSEMNVSTLELGDSALYLCASCPPGLSTGELFFGEGSRLTVL.

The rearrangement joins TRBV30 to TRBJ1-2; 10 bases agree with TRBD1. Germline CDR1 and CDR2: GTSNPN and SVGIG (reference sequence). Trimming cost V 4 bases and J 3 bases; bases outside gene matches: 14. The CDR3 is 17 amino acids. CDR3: CAWTGRDRGRVYYGYTF. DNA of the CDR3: TGTGCCTGGACCGGACGAGACAGGGGGCGCGTCTACTATGGCTACACCTTC. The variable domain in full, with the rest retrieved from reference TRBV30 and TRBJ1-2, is SQTIHQWPATLVQPVGSPLSLECTVEGTSNPNLYWYRQAAGRGLQLLFYSVGIGQISSEVPQNLSASRPQDRQFILSSKKLLLSDSGFYLCAWTGRDRGRVYYGYTFGSGTRLTVV.

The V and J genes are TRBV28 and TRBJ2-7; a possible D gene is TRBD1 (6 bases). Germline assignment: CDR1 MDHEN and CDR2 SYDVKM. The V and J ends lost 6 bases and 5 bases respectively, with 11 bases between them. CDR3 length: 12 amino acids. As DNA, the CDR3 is TGTGCCAGCAGGGGGGCAATTAACGAGCAGTACTTC. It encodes CASRGAINEQYF.

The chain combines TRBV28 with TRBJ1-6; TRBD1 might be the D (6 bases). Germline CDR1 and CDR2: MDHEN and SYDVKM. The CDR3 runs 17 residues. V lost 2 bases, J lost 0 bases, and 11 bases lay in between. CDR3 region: CASSLPGQRSYNSPLHF. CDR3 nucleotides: TGTGCCAGCAGTTTACCCGGACAGCGCTCCTATAATTCACCCCTCCACTTT.

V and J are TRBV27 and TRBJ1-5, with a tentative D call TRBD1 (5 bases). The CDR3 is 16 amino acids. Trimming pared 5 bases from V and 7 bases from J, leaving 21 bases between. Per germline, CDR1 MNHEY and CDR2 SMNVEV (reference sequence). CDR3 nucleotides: TGTGCCAGCAGTCCTAGTTTTGGACACCCCGCACAGCCCCAGCATTTT. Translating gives CASSPSFGHPAQPQHF.

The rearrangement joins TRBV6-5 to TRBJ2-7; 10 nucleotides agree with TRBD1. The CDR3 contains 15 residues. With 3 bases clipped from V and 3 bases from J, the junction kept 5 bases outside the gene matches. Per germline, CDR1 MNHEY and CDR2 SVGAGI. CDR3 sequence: CASSYDRGRNYEQYF. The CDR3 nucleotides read TGTGCCAGCAGTTATGACAGGGGGCGCAACTACGAGCAGTACTTC.

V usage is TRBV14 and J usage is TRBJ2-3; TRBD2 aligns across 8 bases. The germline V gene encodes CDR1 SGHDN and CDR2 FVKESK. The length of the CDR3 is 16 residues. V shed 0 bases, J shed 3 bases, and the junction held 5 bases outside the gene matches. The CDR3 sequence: CASSQERGAVTDTQYF. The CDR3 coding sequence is TGTGCCAGCAGCCAAGAGCGGGGGGCAGTAACAGATACGCAGTATTTT.

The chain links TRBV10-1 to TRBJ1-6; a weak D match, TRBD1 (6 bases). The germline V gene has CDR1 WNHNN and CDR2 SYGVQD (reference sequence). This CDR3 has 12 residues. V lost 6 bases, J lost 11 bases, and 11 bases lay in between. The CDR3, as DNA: TGCGCCAGCAGCGAGGGACAAACACCCCTCCACTTT. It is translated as CASSEGQTPLHF.

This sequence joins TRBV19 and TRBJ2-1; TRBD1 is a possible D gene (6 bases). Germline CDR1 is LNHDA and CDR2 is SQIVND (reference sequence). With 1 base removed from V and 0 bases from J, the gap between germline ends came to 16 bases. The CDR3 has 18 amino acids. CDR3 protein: CASSIVAWTEISYNEQFF. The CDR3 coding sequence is TGTGCCAGTAGTATAGTAGCCTGGACAGAGATCTCCTACAATGAGCAGTTCTTC.

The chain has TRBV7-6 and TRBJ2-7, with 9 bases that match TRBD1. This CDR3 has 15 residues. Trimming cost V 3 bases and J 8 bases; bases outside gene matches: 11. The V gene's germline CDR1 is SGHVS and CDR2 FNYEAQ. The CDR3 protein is CASSFADRGPLKQYF. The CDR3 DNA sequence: TGTGCCAGCAGCTTTGCGGACAGGGGCCCCCTCAAGCAGTACTTC.

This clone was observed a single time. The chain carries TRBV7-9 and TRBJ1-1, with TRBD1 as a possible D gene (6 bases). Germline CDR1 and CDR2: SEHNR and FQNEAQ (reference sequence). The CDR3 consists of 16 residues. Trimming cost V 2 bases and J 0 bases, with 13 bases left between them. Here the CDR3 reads CASSLRGDRMNTEAFF. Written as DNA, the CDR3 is TGTGCCAGCAGCTTAAGGGGCGACAGGATGAACACTGAAGCTTTCTTT.

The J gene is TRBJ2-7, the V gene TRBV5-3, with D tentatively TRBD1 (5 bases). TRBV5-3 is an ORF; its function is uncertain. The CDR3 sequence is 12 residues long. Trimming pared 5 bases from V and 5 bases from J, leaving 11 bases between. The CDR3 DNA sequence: TGTGCCAGAAGGCCAGGGTTCCACGAGCAGTACTTC. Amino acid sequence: CARRPGFHEQYF.

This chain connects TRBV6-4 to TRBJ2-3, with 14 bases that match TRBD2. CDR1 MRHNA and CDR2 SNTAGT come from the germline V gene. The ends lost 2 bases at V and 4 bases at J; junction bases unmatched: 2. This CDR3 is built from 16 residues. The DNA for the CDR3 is TGTGCCAGCAGTGACCGACTAGCGGGGGGGTCAGATACGCAGTATTTT. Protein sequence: CASSDRLAGGSDTQYF.

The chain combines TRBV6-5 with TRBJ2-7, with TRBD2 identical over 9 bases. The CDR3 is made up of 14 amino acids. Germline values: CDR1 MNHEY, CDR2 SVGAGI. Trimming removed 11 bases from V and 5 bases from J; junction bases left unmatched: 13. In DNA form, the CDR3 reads TGTGCCGGTGGCGGGGGGGCAACGTTGAACGAGCAGTACTTC. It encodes CAGGGGATLNEQYF.

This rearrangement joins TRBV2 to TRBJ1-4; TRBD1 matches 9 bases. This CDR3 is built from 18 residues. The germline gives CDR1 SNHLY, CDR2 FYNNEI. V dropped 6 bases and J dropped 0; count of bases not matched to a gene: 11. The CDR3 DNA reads TGTGCCAGCAGAGCTGGGACAGGGAAGGGGGCAACTAATGAAAAACTGTTTTTT. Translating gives CASRAGTGKGATNEKLFF.

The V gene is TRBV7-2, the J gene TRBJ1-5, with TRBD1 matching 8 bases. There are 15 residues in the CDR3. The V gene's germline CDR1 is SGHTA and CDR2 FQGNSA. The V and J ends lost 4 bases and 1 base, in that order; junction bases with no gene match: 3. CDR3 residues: CASSSGGWSNQPQHF. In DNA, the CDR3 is TGTGCCAGCAGCTCAGGGGGCTGGAGCAATCAGCCCCAGCATTTT.

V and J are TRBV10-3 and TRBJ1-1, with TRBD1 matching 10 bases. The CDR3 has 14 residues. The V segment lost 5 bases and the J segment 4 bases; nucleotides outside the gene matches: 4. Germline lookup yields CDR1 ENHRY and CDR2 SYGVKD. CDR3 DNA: TGTGCCATCAGTACGACAGGGGGCTTCACTGAAGCTTTCTTT. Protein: CAISTTGGFTEAFF.